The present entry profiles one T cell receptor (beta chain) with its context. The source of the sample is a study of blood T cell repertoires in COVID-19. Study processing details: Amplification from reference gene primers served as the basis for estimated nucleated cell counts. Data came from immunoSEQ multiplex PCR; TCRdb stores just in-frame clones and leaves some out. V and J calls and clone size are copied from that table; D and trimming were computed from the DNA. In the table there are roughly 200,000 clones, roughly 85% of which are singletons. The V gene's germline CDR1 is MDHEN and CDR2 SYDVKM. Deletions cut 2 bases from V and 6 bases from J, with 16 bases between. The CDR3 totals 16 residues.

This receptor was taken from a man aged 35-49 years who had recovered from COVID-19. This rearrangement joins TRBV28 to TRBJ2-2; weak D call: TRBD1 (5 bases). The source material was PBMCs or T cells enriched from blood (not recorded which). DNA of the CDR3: TGTGCCAGCAGTTTAATTGGGGCCTTGAATCCCGGGGAGCTGTTTTTT. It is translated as CASSLIGALNPGELFF.